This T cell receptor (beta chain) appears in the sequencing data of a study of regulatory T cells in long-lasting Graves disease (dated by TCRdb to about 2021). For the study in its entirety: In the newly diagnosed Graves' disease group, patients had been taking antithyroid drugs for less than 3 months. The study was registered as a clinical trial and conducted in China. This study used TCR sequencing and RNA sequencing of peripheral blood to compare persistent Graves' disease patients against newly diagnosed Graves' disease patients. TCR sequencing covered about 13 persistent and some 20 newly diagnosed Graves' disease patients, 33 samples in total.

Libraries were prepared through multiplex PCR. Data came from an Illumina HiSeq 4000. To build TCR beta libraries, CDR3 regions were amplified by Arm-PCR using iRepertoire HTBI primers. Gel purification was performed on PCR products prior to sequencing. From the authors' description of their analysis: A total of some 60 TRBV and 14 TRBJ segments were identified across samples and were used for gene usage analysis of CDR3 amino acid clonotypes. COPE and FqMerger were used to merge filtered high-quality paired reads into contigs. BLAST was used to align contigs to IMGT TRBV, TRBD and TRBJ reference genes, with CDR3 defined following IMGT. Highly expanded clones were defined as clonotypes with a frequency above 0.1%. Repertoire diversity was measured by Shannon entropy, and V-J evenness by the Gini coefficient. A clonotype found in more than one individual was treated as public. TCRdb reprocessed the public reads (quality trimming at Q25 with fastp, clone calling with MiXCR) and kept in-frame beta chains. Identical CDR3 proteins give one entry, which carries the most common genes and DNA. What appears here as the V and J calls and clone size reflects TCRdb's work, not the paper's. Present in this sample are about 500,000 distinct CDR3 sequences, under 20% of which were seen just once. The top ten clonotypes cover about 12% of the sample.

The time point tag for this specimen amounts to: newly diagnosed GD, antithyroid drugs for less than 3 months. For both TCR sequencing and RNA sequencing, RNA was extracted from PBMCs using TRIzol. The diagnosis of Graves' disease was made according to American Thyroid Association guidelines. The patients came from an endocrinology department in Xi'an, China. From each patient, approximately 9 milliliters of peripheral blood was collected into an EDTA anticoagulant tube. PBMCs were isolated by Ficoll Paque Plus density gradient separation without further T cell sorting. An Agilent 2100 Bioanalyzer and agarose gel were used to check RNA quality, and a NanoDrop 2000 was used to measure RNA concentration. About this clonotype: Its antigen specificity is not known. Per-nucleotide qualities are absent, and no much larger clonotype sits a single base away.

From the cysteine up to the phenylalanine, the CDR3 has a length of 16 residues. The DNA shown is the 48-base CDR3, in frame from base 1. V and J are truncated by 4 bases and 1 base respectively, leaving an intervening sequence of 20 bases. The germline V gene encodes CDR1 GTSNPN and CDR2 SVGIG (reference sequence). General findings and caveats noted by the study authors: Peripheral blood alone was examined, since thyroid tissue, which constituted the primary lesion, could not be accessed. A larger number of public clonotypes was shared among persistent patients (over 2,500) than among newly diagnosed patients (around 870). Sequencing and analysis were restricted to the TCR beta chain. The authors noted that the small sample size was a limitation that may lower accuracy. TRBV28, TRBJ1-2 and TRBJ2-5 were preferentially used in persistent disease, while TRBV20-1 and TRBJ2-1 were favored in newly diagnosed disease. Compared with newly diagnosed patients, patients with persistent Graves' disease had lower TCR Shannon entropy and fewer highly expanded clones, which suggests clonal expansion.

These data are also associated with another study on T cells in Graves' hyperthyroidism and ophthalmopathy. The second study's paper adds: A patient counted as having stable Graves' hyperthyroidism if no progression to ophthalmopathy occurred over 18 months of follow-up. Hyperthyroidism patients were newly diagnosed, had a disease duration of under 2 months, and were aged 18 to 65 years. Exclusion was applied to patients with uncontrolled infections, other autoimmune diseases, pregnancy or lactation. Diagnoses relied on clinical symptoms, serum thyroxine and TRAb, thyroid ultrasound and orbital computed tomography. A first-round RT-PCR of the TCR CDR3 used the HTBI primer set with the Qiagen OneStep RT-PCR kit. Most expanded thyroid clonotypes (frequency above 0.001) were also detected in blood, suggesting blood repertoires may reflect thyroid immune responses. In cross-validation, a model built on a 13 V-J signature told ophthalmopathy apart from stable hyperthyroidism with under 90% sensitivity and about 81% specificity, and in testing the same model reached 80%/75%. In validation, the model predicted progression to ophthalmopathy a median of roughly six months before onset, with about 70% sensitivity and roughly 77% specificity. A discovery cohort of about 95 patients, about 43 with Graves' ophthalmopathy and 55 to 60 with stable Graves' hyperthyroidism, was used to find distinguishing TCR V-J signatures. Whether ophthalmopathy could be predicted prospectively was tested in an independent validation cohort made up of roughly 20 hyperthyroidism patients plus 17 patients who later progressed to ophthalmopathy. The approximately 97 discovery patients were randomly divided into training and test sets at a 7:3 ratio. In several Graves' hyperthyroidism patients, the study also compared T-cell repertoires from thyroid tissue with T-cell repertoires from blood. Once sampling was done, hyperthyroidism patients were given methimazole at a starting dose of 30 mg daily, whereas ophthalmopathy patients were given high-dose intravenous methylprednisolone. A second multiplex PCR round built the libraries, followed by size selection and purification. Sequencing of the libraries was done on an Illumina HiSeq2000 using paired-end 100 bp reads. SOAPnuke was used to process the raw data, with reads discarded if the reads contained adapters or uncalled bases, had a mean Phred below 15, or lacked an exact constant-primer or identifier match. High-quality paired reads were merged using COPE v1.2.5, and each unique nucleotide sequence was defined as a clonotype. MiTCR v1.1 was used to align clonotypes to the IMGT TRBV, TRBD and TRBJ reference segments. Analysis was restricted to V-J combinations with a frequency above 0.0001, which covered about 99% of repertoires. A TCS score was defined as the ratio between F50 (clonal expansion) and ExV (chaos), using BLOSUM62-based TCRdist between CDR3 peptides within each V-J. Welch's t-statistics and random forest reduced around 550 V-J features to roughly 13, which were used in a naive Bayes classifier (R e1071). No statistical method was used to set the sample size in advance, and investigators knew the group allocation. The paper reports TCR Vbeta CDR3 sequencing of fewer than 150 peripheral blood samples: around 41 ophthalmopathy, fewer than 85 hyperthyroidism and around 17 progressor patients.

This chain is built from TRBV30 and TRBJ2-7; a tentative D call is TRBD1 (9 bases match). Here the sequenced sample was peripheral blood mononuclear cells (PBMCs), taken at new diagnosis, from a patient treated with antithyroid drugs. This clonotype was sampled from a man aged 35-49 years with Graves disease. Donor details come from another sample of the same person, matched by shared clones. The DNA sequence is TGTGCCTGGACGGGCGGGGGGACAGGGAGGTCCTACGAGCAGTACTTC. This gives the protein CAWTGGGTGRSYEQYF.